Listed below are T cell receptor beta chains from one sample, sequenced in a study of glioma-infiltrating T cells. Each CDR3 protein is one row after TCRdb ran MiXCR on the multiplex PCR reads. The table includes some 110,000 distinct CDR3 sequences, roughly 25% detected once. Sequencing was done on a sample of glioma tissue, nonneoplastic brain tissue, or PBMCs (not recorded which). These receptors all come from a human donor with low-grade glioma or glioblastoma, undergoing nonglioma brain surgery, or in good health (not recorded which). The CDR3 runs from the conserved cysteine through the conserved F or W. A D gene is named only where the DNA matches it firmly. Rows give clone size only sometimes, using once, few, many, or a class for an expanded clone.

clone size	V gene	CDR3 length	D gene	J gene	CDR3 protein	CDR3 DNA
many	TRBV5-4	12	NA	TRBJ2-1	CASSTNWGEQFF	TGTGCCAGCAGCACCAACTGGGGTGAGCAGTTCTTC
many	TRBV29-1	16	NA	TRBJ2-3	CSVTRAAGGNTDTQYF	TGCAGCGTCACCCGAGCGGCAGGGGGGAACACAGATACGCAGTATTTT
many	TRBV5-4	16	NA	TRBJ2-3	CASSLEQSYRTDTQYF	TGTGCCAGCAGCTTGGAGCAGTCCTATCGCACAGATACGCAGTATTTT
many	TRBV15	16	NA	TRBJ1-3	CATSRTDPRGGNTIYF	TGTGCCACCAGCAGAACAGACCCTCGCGGGGGAAACACCATATATTTT
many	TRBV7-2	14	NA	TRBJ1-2	CASSLVRGPDGYTF	TGTGCCAGCAGCTTAGTACGGGGGCCAGATGGCTACACCTTC
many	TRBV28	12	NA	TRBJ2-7	CASTSESHEQYF	TGTGCCAGCACCTCGGAGAGCCACGAGCAGTACTTC
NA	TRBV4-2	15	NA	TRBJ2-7	CASNPSGAGEAEQYF	TGTGCCAGCAACCCGTCAGGGGCAGGGGAAGCCGAGCAGTACTTC
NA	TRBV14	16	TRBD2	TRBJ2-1	CASSPWGLAGYNEQFF	TGTGCCAGCAGCCCCTGGGGACTAGCGGGCTACAATGAGCAGTTCTTC
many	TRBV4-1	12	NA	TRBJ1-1	CASSHLRGEAFF	TGCGCCAGCAGCCATTTACGCGGCGAAGCTTTCTTT
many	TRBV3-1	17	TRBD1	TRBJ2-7	CASSQESPGQSPYEQYF	TGTGCCAGCAGCCAAGAATCTCCGGGACAGAGCCCTTACGAGCAGTACTTC
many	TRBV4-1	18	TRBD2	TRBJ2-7	CASSQEASGRGRSYEQYF	TGCGCCAGCAGCCAAGAAGCTAGCGGGAGGGGTAGATCCTACGAGCAGTACTTC
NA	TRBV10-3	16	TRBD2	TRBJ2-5	CAISEGPGGAQETQYF	TGTGCCATCAGTGAGGGCCCGGGGGGAGCGCAAGAGACCCAGTACTTC
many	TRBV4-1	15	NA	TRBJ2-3	CASSQGGGSTDTQYF	TGCGCCAGCAGCCAAGGTGGGGGAAGCACAGATACGCAGTATTTT
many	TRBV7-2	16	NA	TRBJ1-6	CASSLAGSPHNSPLHF	TGTGCCAGCAGCTTAGCGGGGAGTCCCCATAATTCACCCCTCCACTTT
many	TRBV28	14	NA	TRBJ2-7	CASSLRAKTYEQYF	TGTGCCAGCAGTTTACGGGCAAAAACCTACGAGCAGTACTTC
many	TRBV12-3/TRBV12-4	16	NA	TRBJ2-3	CASSLGGSPSTDTQYF	TGTGCCAGCAGTTTGGGCGGATCACCTAGCACAGATACGCAGTATTTT
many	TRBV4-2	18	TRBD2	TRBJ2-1	CASSQEPGLADSYNEQFF	TGTGCCAGCAGCCAAGAACCGGGACTAGCCGACTCCTACAATGAGCAGTTCTTC
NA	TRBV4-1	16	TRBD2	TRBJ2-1	CASSQEGLAYSNEQFF	TGCGCCAGCAGCCAAGAGGGACTAGCCTATTCCAATGAGCAGTTCTTC
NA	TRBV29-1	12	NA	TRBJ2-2	CSAKVMVGELFF	TGCAGCGCTAAAGTTATGGTCGGGGAGCTGTTTTTT
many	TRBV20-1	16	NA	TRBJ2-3	CSAEGYTRRSADTQYF	TGCAGTGCTGAGGGGTATACGCGGCGGAGCGCAGATACGCAGTATTTT
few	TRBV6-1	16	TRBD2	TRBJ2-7	CTSSSIAGRLVDEQYF	TGTACCAGCAGTTCAATAGCGGGACGCTTGGTGGACGAGCAGTACTTC
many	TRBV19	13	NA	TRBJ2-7	CASSIQLSYEQYF	TGTGCCAGTAGTATACAGCTCTCCTACGAGCAGTACTTC
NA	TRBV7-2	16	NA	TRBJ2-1	CASGLGAIGTYNEQFF	TGTGCCAGCGGCTTAGGGGCTATCGGGACTTACAATGAGCAGTTCTTC
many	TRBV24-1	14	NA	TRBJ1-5	CAIEDSFSNQPQHF	TGTGCCATCGAGGACAGTTTCAGCAATCAGCCCCAGCATTTT
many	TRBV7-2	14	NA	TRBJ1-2	CASSPQTGPYGYTF	TGTGCCAGCAGCCCCCAGACAGGCCCCTATGGCTACACCTTC
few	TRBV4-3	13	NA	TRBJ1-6	CASSQYAESPLHF	TGCGCCAGCAGCCAGTACGCCGAATCACCCCTCCACTTT
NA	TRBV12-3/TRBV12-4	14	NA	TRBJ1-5	CASSLEARNQPQHF	TGTGCCAGCAGTTTAGAAGCGCGCAATCAGCCCCAGCATTTT
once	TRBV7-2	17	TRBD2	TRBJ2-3	CASSLGGASGSLGTQYF	TGTGCCAGCAGCTTGGGAGGGGCTAGCGGGAGCCTAGGCACGCAGTATTTT
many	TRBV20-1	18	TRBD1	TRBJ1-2	CSAIPLGGQGQISYGYTF	TGCAGTGCTATTCCCTTAGGGGGACAGGGACAAATTAGCTATGGCTACACCTTC
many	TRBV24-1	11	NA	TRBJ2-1	CATSSLNEQFF	TGTGCCACCAGTTCTCTAAATGAGCAGTTCTTC
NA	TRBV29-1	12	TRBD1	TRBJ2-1	CSVEDPGQGQFF	TGCAGCGTTGAAGATCCGGGACAGGGACAGTTCTTC
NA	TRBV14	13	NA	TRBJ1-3	CASSPRTGGTIYF	TGTGCCAGCAGCCCAAGGACCGGTGGGACCATATATTTT
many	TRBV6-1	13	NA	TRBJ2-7	CASRPDRADEQYF	TGTGCCAGCCGGCCGGACAGAGCGGACGAGCAGTACTTC
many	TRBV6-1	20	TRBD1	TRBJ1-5	CASSLRWDRGREYSNQPQHF	TGTGCCAGCAGTTTGCGATGGGACAGGGGGCGCGAATATAGCAATCAGCCCCAGCATTTT
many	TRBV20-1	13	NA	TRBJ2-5	CSARRDFQETQYF	TGCAGTGCTCGTCGGGACTTCCAAGAGACCCAGTACTTC
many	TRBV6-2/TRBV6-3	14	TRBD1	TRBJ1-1	CASSFRGQGTEAFF	TGTGCCAGCAGTTTCAGGGGGCAAGGCACTGAAGCTTTCTTT
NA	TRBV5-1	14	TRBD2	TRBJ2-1	CASSLVPSGNEQFF	TGCGCCAGCAGCTTGGTTCCTAGCGGGAATGAGCAGTTCTTC
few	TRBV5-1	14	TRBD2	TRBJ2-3	CASRLETSRDTQYF	TGCGCCAGCCGCTTGGAGACTAGCCGGGATACGCAGTATTTT
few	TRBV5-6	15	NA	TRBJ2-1	CASSRDFSSYNEQFF	TGTGCCAGCAGCCGAGACTTCAGCTCCTACAATGAGCAGTTCTTC
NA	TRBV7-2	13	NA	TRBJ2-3	CSSSLAHEDTQYF	TGTTCCAGCAGCTTAGCTCATGAGGATACGCAGTATTTT
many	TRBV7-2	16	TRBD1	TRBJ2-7	CASSSAGGPTKYEQYF	TGTGCCAGCAGCTCCGCAGGGGGCCCCACCAAATACGAGCAGTACTTC
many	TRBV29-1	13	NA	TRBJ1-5	CSVGGGFDQPQHF	TGCAGCGTTGGAGGGGGGTTCGATCAGCCCCAGCATTTT
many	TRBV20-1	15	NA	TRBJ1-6	CSARETTEYNSPLHF	TGCAGTGCTAGAGAGACGACAGAGTATAATTCACCCCTCCACTTT
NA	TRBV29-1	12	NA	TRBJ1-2	CSAVDGSYGYTF	TGCAGCGCGGTCGACGGTAGCTATGGCTACACCTTC